This entry is about one TCR beta chain. The clone's antigen remains unknown. Base qualities are missing; no much larger clone stands one base away. The CDR3 runs 12 amino acids, cysteine and phenylalanine included. Just the 36-base CDR3 DNA is kept, in frame starting at base 1. CDR1 and CDR2 are drawn from the germline V gene: MNHNS, SASEGT. TCR CDR3 regions were amplified from genomic DNA by multiplex PCR using the deep immunoSEQ assay. Genomic DNA extracted from each cell subset was distributed evenly over all wells of several immunoSEQ 96-well plates, and each plate served as one replicate. Each replicate PCR for sorted subsets received roughly 0.2 ug genomic DNA, equal to about 30,000 T cell genomes. The purified libraries were quantified using a Qubit 3.0 fluorometer, sized with a Bioanalyzer 2100, and then quantified again using the KAPA Library Quantification kit. Each immunoSEQ 96-well plate was sequenced on its own single-read 150-cycle Illumina NextSeq 550 flow cell. Per the original workflow: Because only junctional sequences without quality scores were contained in the immunoSEQ output, filtering matching that applied to full-length reads could not be performed. To assign V/J genes and CDR3, sequences were annotated against IMGT germline references using PyIR, a Python wrapper for IgBLAST v1.9. Reads with weak V/J assignments (E-value above 1e-6), missing CDR3, stop codons, out-of-frame junctions, or ambiguous translated residues were removed. A V3J clonotype was defined by an identical inferred V gene, J gene, and CDR3 amino acid sequence. The percentage overlap between two repertoires was calculated by dividing the number of shared unique clonotypes by the size of the smaller repertoire. Richness of each repertoire was evaluated using RTK rarefaction, the Chao1 estimator, and Recon v2.1 estimates of unobserved clonotypes. For all TCRbeta clonotypes obtained by the gDNA method from four donors, generation probabilities were computed with OLGA. TCRdb re-hosts the immuneACCESS table, in-frame sequences only. Its copies lack some clones; in the studies checked, an unresolved V gene accounts for under half of them, and the cause for the rest is not known. The V and J calls and the clone size are those of that table, but D and trimming were determined from the DNA. The table for this sample lists roughly 720,000 clones; about 92% of them were counted only once. 34% of the sample is in the top ten clones.

The donors were healthy, HIV-negative adults who had no recently reported acute infections or vaccinations. All donors were Caucasian adults living in Nashville, Tennessee, USA. CD8 memory samples consisted of magnetically selected CD45RO+ cells combined with CCR7-negative CD45RA+ effector memory (TemRA) cells. After blood collection by leukapheresis, PBMCs were isolated using Ficoll-Histopaque density gradient centrifugation and then cryopreserved in the vapor phase of liquid nitrogen. Analytical flow cytometry was used to check the purity and quantity of each magnetically sorted T cell population. Genomic DNA was isolated from every sorted fraction and measured by UV absorbance on a Nanodrop 2000c. The sample comes from a study of shared clonotypes between healthy human individuals (dated by TCRdb to about 2020). In terms of the full investigation: A few men and two women, aged 18 to 49 years, made up the cohort. To increase sequencing depth and limit assay-specific biases, TCR repertoire library preparation and sequencing were carried out by different laboratories using diverse techniques. The study deeply sequenced blood TCR repertoires of several healthy adults to estimate repertoire size and the extent of clonotype sharing between individuals. For each donor, three plates each were used for CD4 naive and CD4 memory, two plates were used for CD8 naive, and one plate was used for CD8 memory. Each donor's leukapheresis produced roughly between about 0.9 and 9.5 billion PBMCs. The research as a whole found: Because the study included only a small number of donors, the genetic and exposure-history diversity represented was limited. Sharing across several donors was observed for about 4.8% of naive CD4, about 4% of naive CD8, over 2% of memory CD4, and about 0.4% of memory CD8 clonotypes. Estimated clonotype richness was generally larger for naive than for memory subsets. Based on pairwise subsampling, the degree of clonotype sharing among donors was expected to be affected by sequencing depth. Even with the large sequencing depth, rarefaction of the sorted-subset datasets indicated that sequencing was incomplete. Sampling was limited to blood, and TCR repertoires in tissue likely differ from TCR repertoires in blood. Compared with non-shared clonotypes, the clonotypes found in all four sorted-subset donors had higher generation probabilities.

The receptor's source is a man aged 18-30 years in good health. Some clones in this sample may be carry-over from other donors' samples. Source material: memory CD8+ T cells from PBMCs. Per the publication, the cell subset or site label means: CD45RO+ cells pooled with CCR7-negative TemRA cells. The rearranged segments are TRBV6-1 and TRBJ2-5, and the D gene may be TRBD2, 5 bases matching. The J call could be wrong; TRBJ2-7 is a better fit for the DNA end. The CDR3 region has the sequence CASSDPGDEQYF. The DNA sequence is as follows: TGTGCCAGCAGTGACCCCGGGGACGAGCAGTACTTC.